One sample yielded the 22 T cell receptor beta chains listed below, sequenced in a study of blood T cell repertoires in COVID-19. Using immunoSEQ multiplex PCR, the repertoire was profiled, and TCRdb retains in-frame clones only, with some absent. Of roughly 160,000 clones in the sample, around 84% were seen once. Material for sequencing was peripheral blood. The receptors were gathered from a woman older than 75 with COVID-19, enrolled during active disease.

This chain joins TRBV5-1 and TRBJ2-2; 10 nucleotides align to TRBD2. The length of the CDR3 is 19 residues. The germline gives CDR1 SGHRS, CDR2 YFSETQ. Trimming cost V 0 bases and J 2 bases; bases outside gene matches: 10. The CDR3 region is CASSLGSLAGGGNTGELFF. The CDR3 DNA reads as TGCGCCAGCAGCTTGGGATCGTTAGCGGGAGGCGGTAACACCGGGGAGCTGTTTTTT.

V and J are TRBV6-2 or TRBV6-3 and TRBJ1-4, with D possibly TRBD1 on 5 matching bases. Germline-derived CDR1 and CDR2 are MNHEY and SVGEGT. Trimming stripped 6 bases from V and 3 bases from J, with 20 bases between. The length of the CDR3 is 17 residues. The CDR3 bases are TGTGCCAGCAGCACTCCTGACGGCGGGGCAGCTAATGAAAAACTGTTTTTT. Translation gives CASSTPDGGAANEKLFF.

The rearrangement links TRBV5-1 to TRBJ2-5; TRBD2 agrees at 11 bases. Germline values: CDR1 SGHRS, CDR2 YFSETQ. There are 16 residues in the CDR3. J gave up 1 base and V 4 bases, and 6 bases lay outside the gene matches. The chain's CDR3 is CASSQAGTSGQETQYF. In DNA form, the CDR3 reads TGCGCCAGCAGCCAAGCAGGGACTAGCGGCCAAGAGACCCAGTACTTC. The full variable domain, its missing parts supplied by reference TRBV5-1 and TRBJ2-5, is KAGVTQTPRYLIKTRGQQVTLSCSPISGHRSVSWYQQTPGQGLQFLFEYFSETQRNKGNFPGRFSGRQFSNSRSEMNVSTLELGDSALYLCASSQAGTSGQETQYFGPGTRLLVL.

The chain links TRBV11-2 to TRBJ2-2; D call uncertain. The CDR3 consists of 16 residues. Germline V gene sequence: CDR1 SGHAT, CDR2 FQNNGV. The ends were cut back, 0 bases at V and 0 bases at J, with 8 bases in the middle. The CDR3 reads CASSLEYRANTGELFF. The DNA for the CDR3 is TGTGCCAGCAGCTTAGAGTACAGAGCGAACACCGGGGAGCTGTTTTTT.

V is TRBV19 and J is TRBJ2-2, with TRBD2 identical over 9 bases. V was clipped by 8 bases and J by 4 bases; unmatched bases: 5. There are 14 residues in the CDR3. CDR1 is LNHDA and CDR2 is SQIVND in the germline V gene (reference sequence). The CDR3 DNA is TGTGCCAGTTGTCCGACTAGCGGCACCGGGGAGCTGTTTTTT. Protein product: CASCPTSGTGELFF.

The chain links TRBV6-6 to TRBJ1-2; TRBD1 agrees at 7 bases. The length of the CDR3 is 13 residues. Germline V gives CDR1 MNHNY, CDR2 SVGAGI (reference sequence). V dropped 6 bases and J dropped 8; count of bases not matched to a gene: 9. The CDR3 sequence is CASSETGPRGYTF. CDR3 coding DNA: TGTGCCAGCAGCGAGACAGGGCCTCGGGGCTACACCTTC.

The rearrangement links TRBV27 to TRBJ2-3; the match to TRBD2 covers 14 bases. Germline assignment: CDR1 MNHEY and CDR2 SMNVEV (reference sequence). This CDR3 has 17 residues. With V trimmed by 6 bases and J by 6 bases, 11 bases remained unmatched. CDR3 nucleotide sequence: TGTGCCAGCAGCCACCTTGGGACTAGCGGGAGTGGGGATACGCAGTATTTT. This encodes CASSHLGTSGSGDTQYF.

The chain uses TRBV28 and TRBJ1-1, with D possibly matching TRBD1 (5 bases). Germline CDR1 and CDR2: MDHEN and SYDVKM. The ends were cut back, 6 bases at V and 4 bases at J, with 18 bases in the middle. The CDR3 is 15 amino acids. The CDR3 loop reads CASSEEGSRRTEAFF. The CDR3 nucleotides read TGTGCCAGCAGCGAGGAGGGGTCTCGACGCACTGAAGCTTTCTTT.

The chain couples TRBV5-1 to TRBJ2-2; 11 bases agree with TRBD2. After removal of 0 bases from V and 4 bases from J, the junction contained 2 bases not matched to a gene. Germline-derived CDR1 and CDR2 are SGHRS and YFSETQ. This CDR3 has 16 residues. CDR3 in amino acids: CASSLGLAGTTGELFF. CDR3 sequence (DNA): TGCGCCAGCAGCTTGGGACTAGCGGGAACCACCGGGGAGCTGTTTTTT.

CDR3 in DNA: TGTGCCAGCAGTGAGCCCGGGACACACTACACTGAAGCTTTCTTT. This codes for CASSEPGTHYTEAFF. The V call is TRBV28, the J call TRBJ1-1; a weak D match, TRBD1 (6 bases). The V and J ends lost 5 bases and 3 bases respectively, with 16 bases between them. CDR3 length: 15 residues. CDR1 and CDR2 (germline): MDHEN, SYDVKM.

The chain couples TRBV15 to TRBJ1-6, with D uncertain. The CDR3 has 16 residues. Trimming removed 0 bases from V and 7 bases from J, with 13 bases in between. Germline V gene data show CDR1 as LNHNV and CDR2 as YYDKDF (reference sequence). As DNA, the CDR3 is TGTGCCACCAGCAGAGATGGGCGGGGATCAAATTCACCCCTCCACTTT. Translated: CATSRDGRGSNSPLHF.

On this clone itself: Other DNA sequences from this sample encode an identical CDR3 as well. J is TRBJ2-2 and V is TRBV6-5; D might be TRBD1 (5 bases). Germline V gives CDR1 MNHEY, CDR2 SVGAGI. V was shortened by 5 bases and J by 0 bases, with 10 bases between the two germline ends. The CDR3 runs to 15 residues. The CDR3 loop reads CASSPDRANTGELFF. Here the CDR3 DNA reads TGTGCCAGCAGTCCCGACAGAGCGAACACCGGGGAGCTGTTTTTT.

This CDR3 is CASSSNLRSFF. DNA of the CDR3: TGTGCCAGCAGCTCAAACCTGAGGAGTTTCTTT. This chain connects TRBV28 to TRBJ1-1; D call uncertain. Germline-derived CDR1 and CDR2 are MDHEN and SYDVKM. Trimming removed 6 bases at V and 13 bases at J, with 15 bases between. The CDR3 length is 11 residues. The entire variable domain, with the rest obtained from reference TRBV28 and TRBJ1-1, is as follows: DVKVTQSSRYLVKRTGEKVFLECVQDMDHENMFWYRQDPGLGLRLIYFSYDVKMKEKGDIPEGYSVSREKKERFSLILESASTNQTSMYLCASSSNLRSFFGQGTRLTVV.

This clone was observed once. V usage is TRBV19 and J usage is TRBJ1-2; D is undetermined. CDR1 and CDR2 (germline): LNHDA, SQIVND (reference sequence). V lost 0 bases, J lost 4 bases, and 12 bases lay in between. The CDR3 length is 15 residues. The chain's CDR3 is CASSIESTRGYGYTF. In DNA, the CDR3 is TGTGCCAGTAGTATAGAGTCAACACGGGGCTATGGCTACACCTTC.

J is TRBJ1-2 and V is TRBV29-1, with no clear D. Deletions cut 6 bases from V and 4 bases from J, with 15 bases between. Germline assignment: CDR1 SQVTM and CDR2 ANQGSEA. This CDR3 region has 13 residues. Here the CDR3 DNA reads TGCAGCGTCTTACCTGAACGAGGCTATGGCTACACCTTC. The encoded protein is CSVLPERGYGYTF.

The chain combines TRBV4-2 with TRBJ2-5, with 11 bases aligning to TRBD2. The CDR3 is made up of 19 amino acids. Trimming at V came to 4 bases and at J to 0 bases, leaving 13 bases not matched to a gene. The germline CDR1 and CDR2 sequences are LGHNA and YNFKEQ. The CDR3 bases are TGTGCCAGCAGCCCGACTGGACTAGCGGGCTTAATTAACCAAGAGACCCAGTACTTC. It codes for CASSPTGLAGLINQETQYF.

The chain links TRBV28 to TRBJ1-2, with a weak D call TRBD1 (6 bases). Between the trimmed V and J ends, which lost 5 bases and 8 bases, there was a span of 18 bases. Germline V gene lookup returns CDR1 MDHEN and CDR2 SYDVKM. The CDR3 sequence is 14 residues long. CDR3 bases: TGTGCCAGCAGTCCAACAGGGCTGCTCGCAGGCTACACCTTC. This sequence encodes CASSPTGLLAGYTF.

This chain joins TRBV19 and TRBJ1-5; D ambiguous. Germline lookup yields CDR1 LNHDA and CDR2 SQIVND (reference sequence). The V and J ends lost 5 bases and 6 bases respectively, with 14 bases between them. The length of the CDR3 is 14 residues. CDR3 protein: CASSYGVLGQPQHF. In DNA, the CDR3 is TGTGCCAGTAGTTACGGGGTGTTGGGTCAGCCCCAGCATTTT. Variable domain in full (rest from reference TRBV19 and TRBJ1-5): DGGITQSPKYLFRKEGQNVTLSCEQNLNHDAMYWYRQDPGQGLRLIYYSQIVNDFQKGDIAEGYSVSREKKESFPLTVTSAQKNPTAFYLCASSYGVLGQPQHFGDGTRLSIL.

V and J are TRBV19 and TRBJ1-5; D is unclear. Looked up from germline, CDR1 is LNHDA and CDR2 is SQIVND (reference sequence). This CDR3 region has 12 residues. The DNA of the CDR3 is TGTTCCTCGGGTGGCAGCAATCAGCCCCAGCATTTT. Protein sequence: CSSGGSNQPQHF.

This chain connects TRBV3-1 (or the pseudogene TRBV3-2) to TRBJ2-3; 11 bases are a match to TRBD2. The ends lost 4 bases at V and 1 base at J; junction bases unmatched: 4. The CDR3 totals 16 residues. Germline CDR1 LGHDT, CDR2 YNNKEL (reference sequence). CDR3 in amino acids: CASSRLAGGGTDTQYF. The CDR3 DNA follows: TGTGCCAGCAGCCGCCTAGCGGGAGGAGGCACAGATACGCAGTATTTT.

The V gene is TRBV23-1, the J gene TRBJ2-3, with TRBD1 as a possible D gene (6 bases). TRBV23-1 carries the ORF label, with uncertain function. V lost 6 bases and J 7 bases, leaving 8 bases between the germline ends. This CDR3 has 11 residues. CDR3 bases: TGCGCCAGCAGAAGGGGGAATACGCAGTATTTT. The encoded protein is CASRRGNTQYF.

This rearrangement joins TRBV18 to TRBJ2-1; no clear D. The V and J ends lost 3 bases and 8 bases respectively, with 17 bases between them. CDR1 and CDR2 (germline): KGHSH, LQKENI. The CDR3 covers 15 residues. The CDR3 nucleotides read TGTGCCAGCTCACCGGGCCAGACGAATACAGATGAGCAGTTCTTC. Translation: CASSPGQTNTDEQFF.